What follows are 25 T cell receptor beta chains derived from one specimen sequenced in a study of T cell responses to AZD1222 COVID-19 vaccine. Profiled with immunoSEQ multiplex PCR; TCRdb holds only in-frame clones, not every one. The sample consists of about 130,000 clones, about nine tenths of them appearing once. The specimen was peripheral blood, collected 28 days after the second AZD1222 dose. The source of these receptors is an adult who received the AZD1222 COVID-19 vaccine.

This chain joins TRBV27 and TRBJ2-1; TRBD1 might be the D (6 bases). This CDR3 is 14 amino acids long. V lost 9 bases and J lost 6, with 18 bases in between. Germline assignment: CDR1 MNHEY and CDR2 SMNVEV (reference sequence). Here the CDR3 reads CASHHIDRPNEQFF. The CDR3, as DNA: TGTGCCAGTCACCACATCGACAGGCCCAATGAGCAGTTCTTC.

The V and J genes are TRBV7-3 and TRBJ2-5, with TRBD2 matching over 13 bases. The CDR3 has 16 amino acids. V shed 5 bases, J shed 6 bases, and the junction held 9 bases outside the gene matches. CDR1 is SGHTA and CDR2 is FQGTGA in the germline V gene. CDR3 DNA: TGTGCCAGCAGCAAAACGGGACTAGCGGGACCCAAGACCCAGTACTTC. It yields the protein CASSKTGLAGPKTQYF.

This clone was observed once. The rearrangement links TRBV7-3 to TRBJ2-3; TRBD2 matches at 15 bases. Germline CDR1 and CDR2: SGHTA and FQGTGA. Trimming removed 3 bases from V and 3 bases from J; junction bases left unmatched: 1. The CDR3 is made up of 16 amino acids. Here the CDR3 reads CASSLGLAGGTDTQYF. CDR3 DNA: TGTGCCAGCAGCTTGGGACTAGCGGGAGGTACAGATACGCAGTATTTT.

In nucleotides, the CDR3 is TGTGCCAGCAGCTATCTCGGGACGGCTAACTATGGCTACACCTTC. Translating it yields CASSYLGTANYGYTF. This chain joins TRBV28 and TRBJ1-2, with a weak D call TRBD1 (5 bases). The V and J ends lost 6 bases and 0 bases respectively, with 14 bases between them. The CDR3 is made up of 15 amino acids. The germline gives CDR1 MDHEN, CDR2 SYDVKM.

J is TRBJ2-3 and V is TRBV29-1; 7 bases line up with TRBD2. The CDR3 is 16 amino acids. The ends lost 4 bases at V and 0 bases at J; junction bases unmatched: 10. Germline V gene data show CDR1 as SQVTM and CDR2 as ANQGSEA. CDR3 region: CSVVFSREASTDTQYF. The CDR3 nucleotides read TGCAGCGTTGTGTTTTCCCGGGAGGCTAGCACAGATACGCAGTATTTT.

The chain couples TRBV10-3 to TRBJ1-5; possible D gene TRBD1, 5 bases. Germline assignment: CDR1 ENHRY and CDR2 SYGVKD. CDR3 length equals 15 residues. With 6 bases removed from V and 0 bases from J, the gap between germline ends came to 12 bases. In nucleotides, the CDR3 is TGTGCCATCAGGGAACCCGGGGGTAGCAATCAGCCCCAGCATTTT. Translation: CAIREPGGSNQPQHF.

V is TRBV7-8 and J is TRBJ1-2, with D uncertain. V lost 6 bases to trimming and J lost 4 bases, with 12 bases between them. The germline V gene has CDR1 SGHVS and CDR2 FQNEAQ. The CDR3 contains 13 residues. The CDR3 region is CASSRVVLYGYTF. The CDR3 coding sequence is TGTGCCAGCAGTCGCGTCGTTCTCTATGGCTACACCTTC.

V gene TRBV27 combines with J gene TRBJ2-2; no definite D call. The V end lost 6 bases, the J end lost 0 bases, and 5 bases lay between the germline ends. Germline CDR1 is MNHEY and CDR2 is SMNVEV (reference sequence). This CDR3 has 13 amino acids. CDR3 nucleotides: TGTGCCAGCAGGTGTTCGAACACCGGGGAGCTGTTTTTT. This translates into CASRCSNTGELFF.

The chain employs TRBV5-1 and TRBJ2-5; 11 positions agree with TRBD2. Germline CDR1 and CDR2: SGHRS and YFSETQ. The trim removed 4 bases at V and 5 bases at J, leaving 4 bases unmatched. The CDR3 sequence is 14 residues long. Here the CDR3 DNA reads TGCGCCAGCAGCACTAGCGGGAGTTCGGAGACCCAGTACTTC. Translated: CASSTSGSSETQYF.

This chain joins TRBV27 and TRBJ1-2; the D is unclear. CDR1 is MNHEY and CDR2 is SMNVEV in the germline V gene (reference sequence). Trimming stripped 6 bases from V and 2 bases from J, with 7 bases between. The CDR3 contains 12 residues. The CDR3 coding sequence is TGTGCCAGCAGGGTGAGCAACTATGGCTACACCTTC. It encodes CASRVSNYGYTF.

This clone was seen just once. DNA for the CDR3: TGTGCCTGGGATATGACAGGGGGCACTGAAGCTTTCTTT. Translation gives CAWDMTGGTEAFF. The rearrangement joins TRBV30 to TRBJ1-1; 9 bases match TRBD1. The CDR3 loop spans 13 amino acids. The V gene's germline CDR1 is GTSNPN and CDR2 SVGIG (reference sequence). The J segment lost 4 bases and the V segment lost 5 bases, leaving 5 bases of the junction unmatched. The complete variable domain, with remaining parts taken from reference TRBV30 and TRBJ1-1, reads SQTIHQWPATLVQPVGSPLSLECTVEGTSNPNLYWYRQAAGRGLQLLFYSVGIGQISSEVPQNLSASRPQDRQFILSSKKLLLSDSGFYLCAWDMTGGTEAFFGQGTRLTVV.

V is TRBV7-3 and J is TRBJ1-1, with TRBD1 as a possible D gene (6 bases). This CDR3 has 13 residues. Germline CDR1 is SGHTA and CDR2 is FQGTGA. Trimming left V 7 bases short and J 2 bases short, with 11 bases between. CDR3 in amino acids: CASTAGANTEAFF. In DNA, the CDR3 is TGTGCCAGCACCGCAGGGGCAAACACTGAAGCTTTCTTT.

The chain carries TRBV6-2 or TRBV6-3 and TRBJ1-5; TRBD1 aligns across 7 bases. V lost 5 bases, J lost 0 bases, and 4 bases stayed unmatched. Germline V CDR1 and CDR2: MNHEY, SVGEGT. The CDR3 consists of 15 residues. The CDR3 here is CASSKRQGSNQPQHF. The CDR3 DNA reads as TGTGCCAGCAGTAAACGACAGGGTAGCAATCAGCCCCAGCATTTT.

The chain combines TRBV7-3 with TRBJ2-1; tentatively, D is TRBD2 (6 bases). Trimming removed 4 bases from V and 6 bases from J, with 10 bases in between. Germline-derived CDR1 and CDR2 are SGHTA and FQGTGA. The CDR3 has 13 residues. The CDR3 nucleotides are TGTGCCAGCAGCTCCGGGACTCCCAATGAGCAGTTCTTC. This sequence encodes CASSSGTPNEQFF. Variable domain in full (rest from reference TRBV7-3 and TRBJ2-1): GAGVSQTPSNKVTEKGKYVELRCDPISGHTALYWYRQSLGQGPEFLIYFQGTGAADDSGLPNDRFFAVRPEGSVSTLKIQRTERGDSAVYLCASSSGTPNEQFFGPGTRLTVL.

The chain links TRBV7-9 to TRBJ2-1; 13 nucleotides agree with TRBD2. This CDR3 region has 16 residues. CDR1 SEHNR and CDR2 FQNEAQ come from the germline V gene (reference sequence). V lost 4 bases and J lost 7; bases outside the gene matches: 7. Here the CDR3 DNA reads TGTGCCAGCAGCTCGCCGGGACTAGCGGGATCTAATGAGCAGTTCTTC. This codes for CASSSPGLAGSNEQFF.

A remark on this clone: Other DNA sequences in the sample encode the same CDR3. The V and J genes are TRBV10-3 and TRBJ2-1, with 9 positions matching TRBD2. Germline lookup yields CDR1 ENHRY and CDR2 SYGVKD. The CDR3 has 17 amino acids. V gave up 0 bases and J gave up 5 bases; unmatched junction bases: 8. CDR3 DNA sequence: TGTGCCATCAGTGAGTCACGGGCTAGCGGGGACAACAATGAGCAGTTCTTC. It encodes CAISESRASGDNNEQFF.

The V gene is TRBV5-1, the J gene TRBJ2-7; TRBD1 matches 8 bases. V gave up 4 bases and J gave up 3 bases; unmatched junction bases: 9. CDR1 and CDR2 from the germline V gene are SGHRS and YFSETQ. This CDR3 has 15 amino acids. Here the CDR3 DNA reads TGCGCCAGCAGCGCCCGGACAGGGACTCTCTACGAGCAGTACTTC. Residues: CASSARTGTLYEQYF.

The chain links TRBV6-5 to TRBJ1-1, with D perhaps TRBD1 (5 bases). This CDR3 is 13 amino acids long. CDR1 is MNHEY, CDR2 SVGAGI, per germline. Trimming pared 4 bases from V and 1 base from J, leaving 7 bases between. The CDR3 protein is CASSLGQNTEAFF. CDR3 nucleotide sequence: TGTGCCAGCAGTTTAGGACAGAACACTGAAGCTTTCTTT.

This chain uses TRBV24-1 with TRBJ2-5; maybe TRBD2 (5 bases). The CDR3 consists of 13 residues. Germline V gene lookup returns CDR1 KGHDR and CDR2 SFDVKD. Trimming took off 7 bases at V and 0 bases at J, with 8 bases between the two ends. CDR3 nucleotide sequence: TGTGCCACCAGGGACGGGAACCAAGAGACCCAGTACTTC. This translates into CATRDGNQETQYF.

This clone was detected once. The chain has TRBV21-1 and TRBJ2-7. TRBV21-1 is marked as a pseudogene. The CDR3 spans 12 residues. The CDR3 sequence is CASTKWGYEQYF. The CDR3 DNA is TGTGCCAGCACTAAATGGGGTTACGAGCAGTACTTC.

This chain joins TRBV30 and TRBJ2-3; TRBD1 or TRBD2 may be the D gene (6 bases each). This CDR3 region has 17 residues. Deletions cut 4 bases from V and 3 bases from J, with 23 bases between. Germline loops: CDR1 GTSNPN, CDR2 SVGIG (reference sequence). In nucleotides, the CDR3 is TGTGCCTGGAATTTGACACCGGGACTGAGGGGGACAGATACGCAGTATTTT. Amino acid sequence: CAWNLTPGLRGTDTQYF.

The genes are TRBV5-4 and TRBJ2-7, with a weak D call TRBD2 (5 bases). The CDR3 sequence is 15 residues long. The germline CDR1 and CDR2 sequences are SGHNT and YYREEE (reference sequence). Trimming took off 4 bases at V and 7 bases at J, with 21 bases between the two ends. In nucleotides, the CDR3 is TGTGCCAGCAGCACGGTGAGGGAGATGAGTCATGAGCAGTACTTC. It encodes CASSTVREMSHEQYF.

This chain connects TRBV6-5 to TRBJ2-7; 7 nucleotides align to TRBD1. This CDR3 contains 14 residues. Germline-derived CDR1 and CDR2 are MNHEY and SVGAGI. V was clipped by 6 bases and J by 2 bases; unmatched bases: 7. The CDR3 region has the DNA TGTGCCAGCAGCCGTAGACAGGGCCCCTACGAGCAGTACTTC. Protein sequence: CASSRRQGPYEQYF.

V and J are TRBV5-6 and TRBJ1-5, with 7 positions matching TRBD1. The CDR3 is made up of 14 amino acids. Germline V gene data show CDR1 as SGHDT and CDR2 as YYEEEE. The junction had 8 bases not matched to a gene; V was cut back by 4 bases and J by 7 bases. The CDR3 coding sequence is TGTGCCAGCAGCCGAGACAGGGAGGGGCAGCCCCAGCATTTT. Its translation: CASSRDREGQPQHF.

The gene calls are TRBV6-4 and TRBJ2-1; D ambiguous. This CDR3 comprises 15 residues. In germline, CDR1 is MRHNA, CDR2 SNTAGT. Between the trimmed V and J ends, which lost 2 bases and 3 bases, there was a span of 11 bases. CDR3 sequence: CASSDEAEIYNEQFF. As DNA, the CDR3 is TGTGCCAGCAGTGACGAGGCGGAAATCTACAATGAGCAGTTCTTC.